This entry concerns a single T cell receptor (beta chain). This sample was included in a study of blood T cell repertoires in COVID-19. Overall study context: Researchers got acute and convalescent COVID-19 samples from the United States, Italy and Spain. T cells, B-cell-depleted T cells, or PBMCs supplied cDNA or gDNA.

The V gene's germline CDR1 is SGDLS and CDR2 YYNGEE. Trimming removed 2 bases from V and 0 bases from J; junction bases left unmatched: 20. CDR3 size: 21 residues. In the original analysis: Quantification of nucleated cells was approximated via reference gene primer amplification. Method: immunoSEQ multiplex PCR; TCRdb's copy keeps in-frame clones and lacks some. V and J calls and clone size are those listed in that table; D and trimming were worked out from the DNA. Among over 400,000 clones listed, approximately 85% were seen once. What was sequenced was peripheral blood. The chain recombines TRBV9 with TRBJ2-3, with TRBD2 matching 8 bases. This clonotype was sampled from a human donor in a cohort sampled during active COVID-19. CDR3 amino acids: CASSVSSSGRKPYISTDTQYF. The CDR3 DNA is TGTGCCAGCAGCGTTAGTTCGAGCGGGAGAAAACCATACATTAGCACAGATACGCAGTATTTT.